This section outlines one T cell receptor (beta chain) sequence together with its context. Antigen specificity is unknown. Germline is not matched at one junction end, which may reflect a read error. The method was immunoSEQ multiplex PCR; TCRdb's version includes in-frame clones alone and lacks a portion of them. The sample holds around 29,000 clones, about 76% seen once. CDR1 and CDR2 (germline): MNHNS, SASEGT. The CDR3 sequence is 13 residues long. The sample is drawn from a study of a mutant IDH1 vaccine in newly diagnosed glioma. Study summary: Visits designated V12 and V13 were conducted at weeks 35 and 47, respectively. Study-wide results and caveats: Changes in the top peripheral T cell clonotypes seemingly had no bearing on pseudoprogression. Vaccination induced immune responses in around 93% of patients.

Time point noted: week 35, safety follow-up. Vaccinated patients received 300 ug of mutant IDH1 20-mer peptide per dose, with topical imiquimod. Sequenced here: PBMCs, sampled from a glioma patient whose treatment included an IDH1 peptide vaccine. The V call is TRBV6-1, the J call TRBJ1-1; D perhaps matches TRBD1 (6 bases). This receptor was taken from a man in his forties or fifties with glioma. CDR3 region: CASSEGGHTEAFF. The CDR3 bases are TGTGCCAGCAGTGAAGGGGGACACACCGAAGCTTTCTTT.